The sequence of this T cell receptor beta chain was determined in a study of identical twins. The CDR3 runs to 18 residues. Trimming took 1 base from V and 10 from J, leaving 26 bases between them. Germline CDR1 and CDR2: SGHAT and FQDESV (reference sequence). Study results and limitations: Shared out-of-frame alpha sequences (those common to twins) showed excess low generation probability. Insertions ran lower in abundant cord blood beta clonotypes, though not in memory repertoires.

A template switching step contributed a universal primer site, while unique molecular identifiers were present in the cDNA. Each CDR3 protein is one row after TCRdb ran MiXCR on the 5' RACE reads. The sample carries roughly 240,000 distinct CDR3 sequences, 5.5% to 8% recorded once. Each donor was a healthy Caucasian. A few counts support this clonotype. The antigen is undetermined. These data are also associated with another study on yellow fever vaccine responses in identical twins.

This chain joins TRBV11-1 and TRBJ2-1; D is perhaps TRBD1 (6 bases). The receptor was isolated from a woman between 18 and 29 years old in good health. The sequenced sample consisted of memory (CD45RO+) T cells sorted from blood. The CDR3 protein is CASSLVLSQGNDPGEQFF. The CDR3 DNA is TGTGCCAGCAGCTTAGTCCTCTCACAGGGAAATGATCCGGGGGAGCAGTTCTTC.